This TCR beta chain was found in a study of T cells after yellow fever vaccination. By 5'RACE template switching, TCR cDNA was produced, with a universal primer site and UMIs added in the process. TCRdb called the 5' RACE reads again in MiXCR, with one record for every CDR3 protein. The data contain some 560,000 distinct CDR3 sequences, about 19% of them seen just once; the ten biggest clones take up about 13%. V shed 1 base, J shed 3 bases, and the junction held 3 bases outside the gene matches. The CDR3 is 14 amino acids. Germline V gene sequence: CDR1 LNHNV, CDR2 YYDKDF (reference sequence). Study observations and caveats: Subsequent booster samples again held most clones from primary vaccination (less than 98% CD4, approximately 86% CD8). A small proportion of clonotypes was detected in both the CD4 and CD8 compartments.

This clonotype was detected ten times or more. The antigen remains undetermined. This material consisted of PBMCs, taken 15 days after the yellow fever booster vaccination. The TCR originated in a man aged 25 to 40 who received the YFV17D yellow fever vaccine. The J gene is TRBJ2-7, the V gene TRBV15, with 7 bases fitting TRBD2. In nucleotides, the CDR3 is TGTGCCACCAGCAGAGCGCGGGAGAACTACGAGCAGTACTTC. Protein sequence: CATSRARENYEQYF.